This TCR beta chain stems from a study of T cell repertoires in cytomegalovirus infection. Looking at the study overall: The study used recently identified HLA-C-restricted and well-studied HLA-B-restricted CMV epitopes. An indication of both CMV infection and matching HLA type came from public TCR beta signatures. General study results and limits: The response measured ex vivo was dominated by TCR beta clonotypes (HLA-C-restricted and CMV-specific). The study identified carriers of CMV plus the relevant HLA from cumulative public TCR beta family frequency.

After removal of 5 bases from V and 2 bases from J, the junction contained 8 bases not matched to a gene. The CDR3 totals 15 residues. The germline CDR1 and CDR2 sequences are SGHTA and FQGNSA. TCRdb analysed the reads with MiXCR anew, one entry per CDR3 protein. The table lists around 430,000 distinct CDR3 sequences, about 39% of them singletons. Concerning this clonotype itself: No antigen is known for it.

This sample comprised cultured PBMCs, obtained from culture after CMV antigen stimulation. The clonotype comes from a human donor in good health (CMV status not recorded). Some clones in this sample may be carry-over from other donors' samples. This sequence joins TRBV7-2 and TRBJ2-7, with 8 bases identical to TRBD1. Here the CDR3 DNA reads TGTGCCAGCAGCATAAACAGGGGGGCCCCCTACGAGCAGTACTTC. Protein sequence: CASSINRGAPYEQYF.